This passage covers 21 T cell receptor beta chains from one sample sequenced in a study of T cell repertoires in cytomegalovirus infection (dated by TCRdb to the late 2010s). Interpreted using the paper, the treatment or condition label stands for: in vitro stimulation with specific CMV peptide epitopes to enrich CMV-specific T cells. Sequencer: Illumina HiSeq 1500. TCRdb trimmed public reads at Q25 via fastp, called clones via MiXCR and kept in-frame beta chains. Identical CDR3 protein sequences are pooled into one entry, listed with their most common genes and DNA. Counted in this sample were 680,000 or so distinct CDR3 sequences; 30% to 40% of them appeared once. About 18% of the sample lies in the top ten. For these receptors, no antigen is known. The sequencing here drew on cultured PBMCs, taken from culture after CMV antigen stimulation. The receptors originated from a human donor in good health (CMV status not recorded). Some clones in this sample may be carry-over from other donors' samples.

This clonotype has ten or more counts. V gene TRBV7-2 combines with J gene TRBJ2-1; D is unclear. In germline, CDR1 is SGHTA, CDR2 FQGNSA. Trimming removed 2 bases at V and 0 bases at J, with 11 bases between. CDR3 length: 16 residues. The CDR3 region has the DNA TGTGCCAGCAGCTTAAGAGTTGAGCTCTCCTACAATGAGCAGTTCTTC. Translating gives CASSLRVELSYNEQFF.

This clonotype was seen a few times. The rearrangement uses TRBV7-8 and TRBJ1-1; weak D call: TRBD1 (6 bases). With 6 bases removed from V and 10 bases from J, the gap between germline ends came to 15 bases. The CDR3 has 12 amino acids. The germline V gene encodes CDR1 SGHVS and CDR2 FQNEAQ. CDR3 loop: CASRDSFGGAFF. The CDR3 DNA sequence: TGTGCCAGCAGGGACAGTTTTGGTGGAGCTTTCTTT.

V is TRBV7-4 and J is TRBJ1-1, with D possibly TRBD1 on 5 matching bases. The V gene's germline CDR1 is SGHVT and CDR2 SQSDAQ. This CDR3 is built from 12 residues. V lost 5 bases, J lost 10 bases, and 14 bases lay in between. The CDR3: CASSLGQVIAFF. The CDR3 nucleotides are TGTGCCAGCAGCCTAGGACAAGTAATAGCTTTCTTT.

The chain joins TRBV12-3 or TRBV12-4 to TRBJ2-3, with a possible D match to TRBD1 (6 bases). This CDR3 is 15 amino acids long. Trimming removed 1 base from V and 13 bases from J, with 21 bases in between. CDR3 nucleotide sequence: TGTGCCAGCAGTTTAGAGGGGGTACAGCTCAAAGAGGAGTATTTT. Translated, it gives CASSLEGVQLKEEYF.

The rearrangement links TRBV27 to TRBJ2-7; TRBD1 aligns across 8 bases. V lost 11 bases, J lost 2 bases, and 5 bases stayed unmatched. CDR1 MNHEY and CDR2 SMNVEV come from the germline V gene (reference sequence). CDR3 length: 12 residues. CDR3 residues: CAARGQAYEQYF. CDR3 DNA sequence: TGTGCCGCAAGGGGACAGGCCTACGAGCAGTACTTC.

This clonotype was picked up a small number of times. This chain joins TRBV4-1 and TRBJ1-4; 7 bases align to TRBD1. Germline V gene lookup returns CDR1 MGHRA and CDR2 YSYEKL. V dropped 4 bases and J dropped 5; count of bases not matched to a gene: 19. CDR3 length: 19 amino acids. In DNA form, the CDR3 reads TGCGCCAGCAGCCCAGCAGACCTTCTCGCCGGGACAGCAAATGAAAAACTGTTTTTT. It specifies CASSPADLLAGTANEKLFF.

V gene TRBV6-8 combines with J gene TRBJ2-7; possibly TRBD1 or TRBD2 for D (5 bases each). V lost 5 bases and J lost 6, with 20 bases in between. Looked up from germline, CDR1 is MNHGY and CDR2 is SAAAGT. The CDR3 is 15 amino acids. The CDR3 bases are TGTGCCAGCAGTGCCACCGGGACGCCTTGGGGCGAGCAGTACTTC. Translated, it gives CASSATGTPWGEQYF.

This clonotype was recorded a few times. The CDR3 DNA sequence: TGTGCCAGCAGCTTAAGGACACCTCAAGAGACCCAGTACTTC. Translation gives CASSLRTPQETQYF. V gene TRBV7-2 combines with J gene TRBJ2-5; a possible D gene is TRBD1 (5 bases). The germline gives CDR1 SGHTA, CDR2 FQGNSA. The CDR3 is made up of 14 amino acids. The V end was cut by 2 bases, the J end by 2 bases, with 9 bases between.

This clonotype was found a few times. The V and J genes are TRBV11-2 and TRBJ2-7; 10 bases map to TRBD2. The CDR3 runs to 15 residues. After removal of 5 bases from V and 7 bases from J, the junction contained 11 bases not matched to a gene. CDR1 SGHAT and CDR2 FQNNGV come from the germline V gene. Here the CDR3 DNA reads TGTGCCAGCAGCCAAAGGACTAGCGGACTGAGGGAGCAGTACTTC. This translates into CASSQRTSGLREQYF.

The chain links TRBV6-2 or TRBV6-3 to TRBJ2-3; D gene unclear. Germline V CDR1 and CDR2: MNHEY, SVGEGT. Trimming left V 5 bases short and J 2 bases short, with 11 bases between. The CDR3 consists of 14 residues. The CDR3: CASSTRMVTDTQYF. In nucleotides, the CDR3 is TGTGCCAGCAGTACCCGAATGGTCACAGATACGCAGTATTTT.

In its sample, this clonotype was seen many times. This chain links TRBV7-2 with TRBJ1-2; TRBD1 matches 10 bases. Trimming took 2 bases from V and 2 from J; bases not matched to a gene: 5. The CDR3 runs 16 residues. Germline lookup yields CDR1 SGHTA and CDR2 FQGNSA. This chain's CDR3 is CASSLSGTGENYGYTF. In nucleotides, the CDR3 is TGTGCCAGCAGCTTATCCGGGACAGGGGAAAACTATGGCTACACCTTC. Full variable domain (remainder filled in from reference TRBV7-2 and TRBJ1-2): GAGVSQSPSNKVTEKGKDVELRCDPISGHTALYWYRQSLGQGLEFLIYFQGNSAPDKSGLPSDRFSAERTGGSVSTLTIQRTQQEDSAVYLCASSLSGTGENYGYTFGSGTRLTVV.

This clonotype was recorded at least ten times. The chain joins TRBV7-2 to TRBJ1-5; D is ambiguous. V lost 2 bases to trimming and J lost 5 bases, with 7 bases between them. Germline CDR1 reads SGHTA; CDR2 reads FQGNSA. The CDR3 has 13 residues. The CDR3 coding sequence is TGTGCCAGCAGCTTAAAGCCCGATCAGCCCCAGCATTTT. This gives the protein CASSLKPDQPQHF. The full variable domain, completed using reference TRBV7-2 and TRBJ1-5, is GAGVSQSPSNKVTEKGKDVELRCDPISGHTALYWYRQSLGQGLEFLIYFQGNSAPDKSGLPSDRFSAERTGGSVSTLTIQRTQQEDSAVYLCASSLKPDQPQHFGDGTRLSIL.

The V and J genes are TRBV19 and TRBJ2-1; a weak D match, TRBD2 (7 bases). The CDR3 is made up of 17 amino acids. Germline V CDR1 and CDR2: LNHDA, SQIVND (reference sequence). Trimming took 8 bases from V and 5 from J, leaving 25 bases between them. For the CDR3, the DNA is TGTGCCAGTCAGAGGGAGGGAGGAGGGGGGCGCCACAATGAGCAGTTCTTC. Residues: CASQREGGGGRHNEQFF.

The chain recombines TRBV7-6 with TRBJ1-3; 7 bases match TRBD1. Losses at the gene ends were 1 base for V and 0 bases for J; bases not matched to a gene: 6. This CDR3 region has 17 residues. Germline assignment: CDR1 SGHVS and CDR2 FNYEAQ. The CDR3 coding sequence is TGTGCCAGCAGCTTAGTCCCCGGGACAGTCTCTGGAAACACCATATATTTT. This gives the protein CASSLVPGTVSGNTIYF. The full variable domain, with the rest looked up from reference TRBV7-6 and TRBJ1-3, is GAGVSQSPRYKVTKRGQDVALRCDPISGHVSLYWYRQALGQGPEFLTYFNYEAQQDKSGLPNDRFSAERPEGSISTLTIQRTEQRDSAMYRCASSLVPGTVSGNTIYFGEGSWLTVV.

This clonotype occurred many times. V and J are TRBV7-2 and TRBJ1-4, with D perhaps matching TRBD1 (5 bases). Trimming removed 5 bases at V and 5 bases at J, with 21 bases between. This CDR3 has 17 amino acids. The germline CDR1 and CDR2 sequences are SGHTA and FQGNSA. DNA for the CDR3: TGTGCCAGCAGCCCAGGGTGGCAGTCCGGGCAGAATGAAAAACTGTTTTTT. Its protein is CASSPGWQSGQNEKLFF.

The chain recombines TRBV7-7 with TRBJ1-4, with a weak D call TRBD1 (5 bases). Trimming stripped 7 bases from V and 4 bases from J, with 13 bases between. The CDR3 sequence is 14 residues long. The V gene's germline CDR1 is SSHAT and CDR2 FNYEAQ (reference sequence). The CDR3: CASTRGGGNEKLFF. As DNA, the CDR3 is TGTGCCAGCACCCGGGGCGGGGGTAATGAAAAACTGTTTTTT.

This chain uses TRBV19 with TRBJ2-1, with D possibly matching TRBD2 (7 bases). The CDR3 runs to 16 residues. Trimming stripped 6 bases from V and 5 bases from J, with 20 bases between. CDR1 is LNHDA, CDR2 SQIVND, per germline (reference sequence). CDR3 sequence (DNA): TGTGCCAGTAGCCTCGGGGGGCTAGCGGATAACAATGAGCAGTTCTTC. It yields the protein CASSLGGLADNNEQFF. Using reference TRBV19 and TRBJ2-1 for the parts outside the CDR3, the full variable domain is DGGITQSPKYLFRKEGQNVTLSCEQNLNHDAMYWYRQDPGQGLRLIYYSQIVNDFQKGDIAEGYSVSREKKESFPLTVTSAQKNPTAFYLCASSLGGLADNNEQFFGPGTRLTVL.

In regard to this clonotype: Sequence at one end of the junction differs from germline and may be a read error. This chain links TRBV27 with TRBJ1-2; D remains unclear. Germline V gene sequence: CDR1 MNHEY, CDR2 SMNVEV (reference sequence). CDR3 length: 13 amino acids. CDR3 sequence reads: CASSLSDTYAYTF. The DNA for the CDR3 is TGTGCCAGCAGTTTATCCGACACGTATGCCTACACCTTC.

The J gene is TRBJ2-7, the V gene TRBV7-9; 7 bases line up with TRBD2. Unmatched junction bases numbered 11, after V lost 7 bases and J lost 5 bases. The CDR3 runs 14 residues. The germline V gene has CDR1 SEHNR and CDR2 FQNEAQ (reference sequence). This CDR3 is CASKRDGGRDEQYF. The CDR3 DNA reads TGTGCCAGCAAGCGGGACGGAGGGCGCGACGAGCAGTACTTC.

The chain combines TRBV6-2 or TRBV6-3 with TRBJ1-5; D perhaps matches TRBD1 (6 bases). Trimming removed 10 bases at V and 1 base at J, with 20 bases between. In germline, CDR1 is MNHEY, CDR2 SVGEGT. This CDR3 spans 16 amino acids. CDR3 residues: CAKQGSKNGSNQPQHF. CDR3 in DNA: TGTGCCAAACAGGGTTCTAAGAATGGAAGCAATCAGCCCCAGCATTTT.

This chain uses TRBV19 with TRBJ2-3; a possible D gene is TRBD2 (6 bases). The CDR3 is 13 residues long. Trimming took 5 bases from V and 4 from J, leaving 10 bases between them. The germline gives CDR1 LNHDA, CDR2 SQIVND (reference sequence). The CDR3 loop is CASSVEGPDTQYF. The CDR3 nucleotides read TGTGCCAGTAGTGTGGAGGGGCCAGATACGCAGTATTTT.